Listed below are T cell receptor beta chains from one sample, sequenced in a study of CXCR3-negative and CXCR3-positive naive CD8 T cells. TCRdb derives one entry per CDR3 protein from the 5' RACE reads, leaving out DNA. Its table records 56,000 or so distinct CDR3 sequences. The source material was memory CD8+ T cells from blood. The receptor set was obtained from a human donor in good health. Some clones in this sample may be carry-over from other donors' samples. Each CDR3 is given with its conserved first and last residue.

length: 12
J: TRBJ1-1
V: TRBV19
CDR3: CASSIVNTEAFF

length: 16
J: TRBJ2-1
V: TRBV9
CDR3: CASSDLAGPSYNEQFF

length: 15
J: TRBJ2-1
V: TRBV7-2
CDR3: CASSLIFDFLNEQFF

length: 15
J: TRBJ2-7
V: TRBV7-9
CDR3: CASIDTGQGVREQYF

length: 16
J: TRBJ2-7
V: TRBV7-9
CDR3: CASSALTSGAFYEQYF

length: 14
J: TRBJ2-2
V: TRBV4-3
CDR3: CASSQDGRTGELFF

length: 14
J: TRBJ2-1
V: TRBV20-1
CDR3: CSARPPAEYNEQFF

length: 14
J: TRBJ1-2
V: TRBV4-2
CDR3: CASSPQGGAPGYTF

length: 18
J: TRBJ2-2
V: TRBV6-5
CDR3: CASSSTLPWSSISGELFF

length: 12
J: TRBJ1-5
V: TRBV2
CDR3: CASSEGGQPQHF

length: 18
J: TRBJ2-6
V: TRBV12-3/TRBV12-4
CDR3: CASSPGNRGSSGANVLTF

length: 17
J: TRBJ2-7
V: TRBV19
CDR3: CASSIRPGTGGSYEQYF

length: 17
J: TRBJ2-3
V: TRBV20-1
CDR3: CSARDPGLAGLGDTQYF

length: 11
J: TRBJ1-1
V: TRBV6-2/TRBV6-3
CDR3: CASTTDTEAFF

length: 14
J: TRBJ2-2
V: TRBV28
CDR3: CASSSQANTGELFF

length: 14
J: TRBJ2-7
V: TRBV6-5
CDR3: CASSHTSGRNEQYF

length: 15
J: TRBJ2-1
V: TRBV29-1
CDR3: CSVMIGGNSYNEQFF

length: 17
J: TRBJ2-7
V: TRBV7-2
CDR3: CASSLVPSGDLWYEQYF

length: 16
J: TRBJ2-5
V: TRBV9
CDR3: CASSGGRQGIEETQYF

length: 13
J: TRBJ2-1
V: TRBV7-3
CDR3: CASSPLGGDEQFF

length: 13
J: TRBJ2-7
V: TRBV9
CDR3: CASSSTGAYEQYF

length: 15
J: TRBJ2-5
V: TRBV28
CDR3: CASRYTRVPGETQYF

length: 15
J: TRBJ2-7
V: TRBV7-2
CDR3: CASSLVVDSSYEQYF

length: 13
J: TRBJ2-7
V: TRBV18
CDR3: CASSGLVAYEQYF

length: 13
J: TRBJ2-1
V: TRBV29-1
CDR3: CSALPGTYNEQFF

length: 15
J: TRBJ2-2
V: TRBV3-1
CDR3: CASKPPGQKAGELFF

length: 14
J: TRBJ2-7
V: TRBV9
CDR3: CASSVADSPYEQYF